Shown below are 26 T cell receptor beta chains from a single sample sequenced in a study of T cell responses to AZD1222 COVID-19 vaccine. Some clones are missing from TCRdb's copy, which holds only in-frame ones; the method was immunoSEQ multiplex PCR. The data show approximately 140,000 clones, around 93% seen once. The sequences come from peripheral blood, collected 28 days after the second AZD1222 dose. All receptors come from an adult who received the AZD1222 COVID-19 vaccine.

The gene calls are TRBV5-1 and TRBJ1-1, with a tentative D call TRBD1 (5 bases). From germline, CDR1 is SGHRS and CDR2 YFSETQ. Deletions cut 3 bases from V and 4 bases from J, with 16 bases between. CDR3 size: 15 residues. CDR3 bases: TGCGCCAGCAGCTACCCCGGAAGGGACCCCACTGAAGCTTTCTTT. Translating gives CASSYPGRDPTEAFF.

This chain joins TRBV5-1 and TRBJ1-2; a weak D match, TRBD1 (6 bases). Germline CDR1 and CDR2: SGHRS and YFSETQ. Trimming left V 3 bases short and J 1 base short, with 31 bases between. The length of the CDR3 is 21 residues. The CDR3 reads CASSSPRQGSRGGPNNYGYTF. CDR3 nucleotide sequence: TGCGCCAGCAGCTCCCCCCGGCAGGGGTCTAGAGGAGGACCCAATAACTATGGCTACACCTTC. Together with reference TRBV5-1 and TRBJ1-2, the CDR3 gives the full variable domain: KAGVTQTPRYLIKTRGQQVTLSCSPISGHRSVSWYQQTPGQGLQFLFEYFSETQRNKGNFPGRFSGRQFSNSRSEMNVSTLELGDSALYLCASSSPRQGSRGGPNNYGYTFGSGTRLTVV.

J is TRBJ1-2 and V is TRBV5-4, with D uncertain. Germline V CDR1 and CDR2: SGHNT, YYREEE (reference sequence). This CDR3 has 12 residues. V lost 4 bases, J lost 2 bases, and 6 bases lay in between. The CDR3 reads CASSIDNYGYTF. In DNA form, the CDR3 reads TGTGCCAGCAGCATCGACAACTATGGCTACACCTTC.

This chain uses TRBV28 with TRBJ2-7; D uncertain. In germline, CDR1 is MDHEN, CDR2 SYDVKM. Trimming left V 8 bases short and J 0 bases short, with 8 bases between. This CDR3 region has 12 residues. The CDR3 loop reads CASRDPSYEQYF. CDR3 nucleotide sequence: TGTGCCAGCCGAGACCCCTCCTACGAGCAGTACTTC.

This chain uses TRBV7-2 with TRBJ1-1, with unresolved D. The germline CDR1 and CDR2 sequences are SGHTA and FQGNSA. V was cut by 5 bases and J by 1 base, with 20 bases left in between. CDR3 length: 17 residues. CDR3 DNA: TGTGCCAGCAGCCTCGGACCGCTTCGGCTAACGAACACTGAAGCTTTCTTT. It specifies CASSLGPLRLTNTEAFF.

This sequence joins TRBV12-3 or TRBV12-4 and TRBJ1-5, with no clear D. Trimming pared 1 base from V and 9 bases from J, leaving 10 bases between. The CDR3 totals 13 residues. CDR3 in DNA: TGTGCCAGCAGTTTAGAGATTGGTCGGCCCCAGCATTTT. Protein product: CASSLEIGRPQHF.

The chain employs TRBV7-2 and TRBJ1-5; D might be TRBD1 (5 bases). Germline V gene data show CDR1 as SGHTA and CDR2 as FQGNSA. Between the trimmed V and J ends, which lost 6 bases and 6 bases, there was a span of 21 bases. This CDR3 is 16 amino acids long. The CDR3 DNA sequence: TGTGCCAGCAGGCCAACCGGGGGACCGGGGCTTCAGCCCCAGCATTTT. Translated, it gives CASRPTGGPGLQPQHF.

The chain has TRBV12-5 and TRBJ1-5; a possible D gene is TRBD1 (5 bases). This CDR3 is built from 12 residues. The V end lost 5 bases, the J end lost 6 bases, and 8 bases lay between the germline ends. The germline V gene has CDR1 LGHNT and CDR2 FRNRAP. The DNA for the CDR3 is TGTGCTAGTGGTAAGGGGAGTCAGCCCCAGCATTTT. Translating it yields CASGKGSQPQHF.

Written as DNA, the CDR3 is TGTGCCTGGAGCCCCTTGAAGGGGGGGCGCCAAGAGACCCAGTACTTC. It is translated as CAWSPLKGGRQETQYF. V is TRBV30 and J is TRBJ2-5; perhaps TRBD2 as D (7 bases). Trimming shortened V by 3 bases and J by 1 base, and 18 bases separated the two germline ends. The CDR3 has 16 amino acids. CDR1 is GTSNPN, CDR2 SVGIG, per germline (reference sequence).

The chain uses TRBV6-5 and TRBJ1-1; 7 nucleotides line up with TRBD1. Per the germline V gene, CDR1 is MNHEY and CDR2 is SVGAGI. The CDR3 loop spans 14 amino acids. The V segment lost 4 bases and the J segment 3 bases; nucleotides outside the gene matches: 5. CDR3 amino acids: CASSLTGRDTEAFF. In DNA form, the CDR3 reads TGTGCCAGCAGTTTGACAGGGCGGGACACTGAAGCTTTCTTT.

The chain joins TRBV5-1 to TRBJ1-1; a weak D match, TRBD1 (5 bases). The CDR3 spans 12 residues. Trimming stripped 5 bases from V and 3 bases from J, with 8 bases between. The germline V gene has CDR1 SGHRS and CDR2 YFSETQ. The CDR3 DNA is TGCGCCAGCAGGGGAGGGGACACTGAAGCTTTCTTT. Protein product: CASRGGDTEAFF. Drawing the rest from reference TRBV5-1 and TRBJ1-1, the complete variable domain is KAGVTQTPRYLIKTRGQQVTLSCSPISGHRSVSWYQQTPGQGLQFLFEYFSETQRNKGNFPGRFSGRQFSNSRSEMNVSTLELGDSALYLCASRGGDTEAFFGQGTRLTVV.

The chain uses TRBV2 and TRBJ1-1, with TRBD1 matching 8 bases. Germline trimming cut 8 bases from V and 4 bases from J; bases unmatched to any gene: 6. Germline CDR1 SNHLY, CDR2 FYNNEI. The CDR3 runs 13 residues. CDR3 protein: CASQDRVTTEAFF. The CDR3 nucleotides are TGTGCCAGCCAGGACAGGGTTACCACTGAAGCTTTCTTT.

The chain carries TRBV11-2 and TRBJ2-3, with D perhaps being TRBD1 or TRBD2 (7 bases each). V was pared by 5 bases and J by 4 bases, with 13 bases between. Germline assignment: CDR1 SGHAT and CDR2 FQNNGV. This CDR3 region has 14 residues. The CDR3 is CASSGGDSSDTQYF. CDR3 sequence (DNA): TGTGCCAGCAGCGGGGGGGACAGCTCAGATACGCAGTATTTT.

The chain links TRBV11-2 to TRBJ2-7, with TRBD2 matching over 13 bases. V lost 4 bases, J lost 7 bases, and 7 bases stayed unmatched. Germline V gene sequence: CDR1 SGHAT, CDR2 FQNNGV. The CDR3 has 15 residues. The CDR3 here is CASSSRTSGSGEQYF. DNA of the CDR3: TGTGCCAGCAGCTCGAGGACTAGCGGGAGTGGTGAGCAGTACTTC.

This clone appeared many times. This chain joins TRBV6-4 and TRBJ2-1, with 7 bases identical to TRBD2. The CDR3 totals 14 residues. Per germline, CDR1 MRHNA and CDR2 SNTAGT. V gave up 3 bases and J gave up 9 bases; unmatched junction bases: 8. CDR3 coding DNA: TGTGCCAGCAGTGAGGGAGGGGATCTCTCTGAGCAGTTCTTC. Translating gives CASSEGGDLSEQFF.

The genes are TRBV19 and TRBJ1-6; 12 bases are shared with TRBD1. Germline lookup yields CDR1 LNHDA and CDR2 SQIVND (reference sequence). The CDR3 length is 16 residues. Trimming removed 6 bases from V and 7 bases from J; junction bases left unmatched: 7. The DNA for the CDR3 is TGTGCCAGTAGGGACCGGGACAGGGGGCGAAATTCACCCCTCCACTTT. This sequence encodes CASRDRDRGRNSPLHF.

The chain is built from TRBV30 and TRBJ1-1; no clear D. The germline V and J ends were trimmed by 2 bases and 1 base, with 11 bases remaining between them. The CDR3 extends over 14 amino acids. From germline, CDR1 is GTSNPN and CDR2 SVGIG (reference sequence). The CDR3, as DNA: TGTGCCTGGAGTCCCGGACGGGGGAACACTGAAGCTTTCTTT. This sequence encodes CAWSPGRGNTEAFF.

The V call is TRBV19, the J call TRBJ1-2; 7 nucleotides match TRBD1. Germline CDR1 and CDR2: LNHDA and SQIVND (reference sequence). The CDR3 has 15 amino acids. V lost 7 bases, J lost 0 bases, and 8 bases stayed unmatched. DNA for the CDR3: TGTGCCAGTATCATACAGGGGAAAGCTAACTATGGCTACACCTTC. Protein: CASIIQGKANYGYTF. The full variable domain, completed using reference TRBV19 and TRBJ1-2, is DGGITQSPKYLFRKEGQNVTLSCEQNLNHDAMYWYRQDPGQGLRLIYYSQIVNDFQKGDIAEGYSVSREKKESFPLTVTSAQKNPTAFYLCASIIQGKANYGYTFGSGTRLTVV.

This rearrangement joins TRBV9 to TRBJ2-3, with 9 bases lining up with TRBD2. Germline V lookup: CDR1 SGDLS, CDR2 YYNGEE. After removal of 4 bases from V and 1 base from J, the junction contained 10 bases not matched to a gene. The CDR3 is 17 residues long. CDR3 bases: TGTGCCAGCAGCCAGGGTAGCGGGAGCCTGGGCACAGATACGCAGTATTTT. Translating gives CASSQGSGSLGTDTQYF.

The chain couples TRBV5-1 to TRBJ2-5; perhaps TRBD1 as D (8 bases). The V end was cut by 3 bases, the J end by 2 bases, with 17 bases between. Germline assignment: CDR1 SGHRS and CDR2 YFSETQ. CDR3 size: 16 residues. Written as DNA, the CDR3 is TGCGCCAGCAGCTCACCAACAGGGGGGGAACAAGAGACCCAGTACTTC. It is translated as CASSSPTGGEQETQYF.

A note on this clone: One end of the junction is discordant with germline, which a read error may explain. The CDR3 region is CASSALRGGEEGQYF. DNA of the CDR3: TGTGCCAGCAGTGCGTTGCGGGGGGGCGAGGAGGGGCAGTATTTT. V and J are TRBV10-3 and TRBJ2-3, with 9 bases aligning to TRBD2. The CDR3 sequence is 15 residues long. In germline, CDR1 is ENHRY, CDR2 SYGVKD.

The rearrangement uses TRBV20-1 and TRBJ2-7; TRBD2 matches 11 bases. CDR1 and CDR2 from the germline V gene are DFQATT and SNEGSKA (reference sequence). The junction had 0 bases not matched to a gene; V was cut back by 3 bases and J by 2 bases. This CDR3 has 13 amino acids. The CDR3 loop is CSASSGRAYEQYF. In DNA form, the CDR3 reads TGCAGTGCTAGTAGCGGGAGGGCCTACGAGCAGTACTTC.

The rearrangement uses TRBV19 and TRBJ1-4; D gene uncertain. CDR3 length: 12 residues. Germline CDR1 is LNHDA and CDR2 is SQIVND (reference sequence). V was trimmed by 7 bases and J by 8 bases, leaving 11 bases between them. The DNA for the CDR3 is TGTGCCAGTAACAGAGGCGGAGAAAAACTGTTTTTT. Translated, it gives CASNRGGEKLFF.

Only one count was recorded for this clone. The CDR3, as DNA: TGCAGCGTTGAAGACAGGGAAGACTATGGCTACACCTTC. Translating it yields CSVEDREDYGYTF. This chain joins TRBV29-1 and TRBJ1-2; perhaps TRBD1 as D (5 bases). CDR1 is SQVTM, CDR2 ANQGSEA, per germline. This CDR3 is 13 amino acids long. The ends were cut back, 0 bases at V and 3 bases at J, with 8 bases in the middle.

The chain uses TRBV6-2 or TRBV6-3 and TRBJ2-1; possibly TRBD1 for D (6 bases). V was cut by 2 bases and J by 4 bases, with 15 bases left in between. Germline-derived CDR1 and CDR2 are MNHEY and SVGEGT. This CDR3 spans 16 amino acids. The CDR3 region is CASSYLGRGEYNEQFF. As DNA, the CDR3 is TGTGCCAGCAGTTACCTGGGCAGGGGAGAATACAATGAGCAGTTCTTC.

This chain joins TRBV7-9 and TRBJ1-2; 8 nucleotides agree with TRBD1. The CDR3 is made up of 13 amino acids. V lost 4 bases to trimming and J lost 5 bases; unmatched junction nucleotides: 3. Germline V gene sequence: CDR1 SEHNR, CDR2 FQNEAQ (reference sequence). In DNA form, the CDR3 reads TGTGCCAGCAGCTCGGGACAGGTATATGGCTACACCTTC. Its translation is CASSSGQVYGYTF.